This T cell receptor (beta chain) emerged from a study of T-cell memory formation after mild COVID-19. TCRdb processed the 5' RACE reads anew with MiXCR; each CDR3 protein has one entry. The table records 310,000 or so distinct CDR3 sequences, approximately 15% of them present only once. The CDR3 is 19 amino acids. V lost 2 bases, J lost 4 bases, and 18 bases stayed unmatched. This rearrangement joins TRBV12-3 or TRBV12-4 to TRBJ1-1, with 8 bases identical to TRBD1. The clonotype comes from a man aged 18 to 30 who had mild COVID-19 (a few samples of this study predate the infection). Cell type and time point are not known. The sample was PBMCs or a T cell subset sorted from them (not recorded which). CDR3 sequence (DNA): TGTGCCAGCAGTTTATCTTTAGGCAGGGGGCGCCTATCGGTCACTGAAGCTTTCTTT. Its translation is CASSLSLGRGRLSVTEAFF.